Listed here are 17 T cell receptor beta chains from one sample, sequenced in a study of beta chain features in type 1 diabetes. These TCRs are of unknown antigen specificity. The investigators reverse transcribed all of the isolated RNA, so they sequenced expressed TCRB transcripts. Sequencing used immunoSEQ multiplex PCR; TCRdb keeps in-frame clones, though not all of them. The repertoire has 150,000 to 200,000 clones, roughly 60% of them found once; the top ten carry approximately 0.089%. Study results and caveats: Type 1 diabetes patients had moderately but significantly shorter TCRB CDR3s in all four CD4+ subsets.

Sequenced: naive CD4+ T cells from blood. The source of these receptors is a man younger than 45 with type 1 diabetes.

This clone was seen a few times. The chain recombines TRBV7-9 with TRBJ2-7; D is uncertain. CDR3 size: 12 residues. Trimming took off 3 bases at V and 2 bases at J, with 5 bases between the two ends. CDR1 and CDR2 (germline): SEHNR, FQNEAQ (reference sequence). CDR3 in amino acids: CASSFTAYEQYF. The CDR3 DNA follows: TGTGCCAGCAGCTTTACAGCCTACGAGCAGTACTTC.

The chain uses TRBV25-1 and TRBJ2-5; D possibly matches TRBD1 or TRBD2 (5 bases each). The V end lost 3 bases, the J end lost 5 bases, and 13 bases lay between the germline ends. Germline CDR1 MGHDK, CDR2 SYGVNS. This CDR3 region has 14 residues. CDR3 amino acids: CASSEPGPGETQYF. The CDR3 bases are TGTGCCAGCAGTGAGCCGGGACCTGGGGAGACCCAGTACTTC.

The V and J genes are TRBV18 and TRBJ1-1, with D perhaps TRBD1 (5 bases). CDR1 is KGHSH and CDR2 is LQKENI in the germline V gene. Between the trimmed V and J ends, which lost 2 bases and 1 base, there was a span of 14 bases. This CDR3 region has 16 residues. The CDR3 bases are TGTGCCAGCTCACCATGGTTTGAGGGGTCGAACACTGAAGCTTTCTTT. Its protein product is CASSPWFEGSNTEAFF.

The V and J genes are TRBV5-1 and TRBJ2-3, with a tentative D call TRBD1 (6 bases). The germline V gene has CDR1 SGHRS and CDR2 YFSETQ. Trimming left V 0 bases short and J 3 bases short, with 11 bases between. CDR3 length: 15 residues. Written as DNA, the CDR3 is TGCGCCAGCAGCTTGGCGGAAAGGGGGACAGATACGCAGTATTTT. This encodes CASSLAERGTDTQYF.

The genes are TRBV9 and TRBJ1-6; maybe TRBD1 (5 bases). V was clipped by 4 bases and J by 7 bases, with 21 bases between them. Germline V gives CDR1 SGDLS, CDR2 YYNGEE. CDR3 size: 17 residues. The CDR3 sequence: CASSHTEGRMGNSPLHF. CDR3 coding DNA: TGTGCCAGCAGCCATACGGAGGGGAGAATGGGGAATTCACCCCTCCACTTT. The full variable domain, its missing parts supplied by reference TRBV9 and TRBJ1-6, is DSGVTQTPKHLITATGQRVTLRCSPRSGDLSVYWYQQSLDQGLQFLIQYYNGEERAKGNILERFSAQQFPDLHSELNLSSLELGDSALYFCASSHTEGRMGNSPLHFGNGTRLTVT.

The V gene is TRBV5-4, the J gene TRBJ1-2, with a weak D call TRBD1 (6 bases). The CDR3 contains 15 residues. CDR1 SGHNT and CDR2 YYREEE come from the germline V gene (reference sequence). V lost 0 bases to trimming and J lost 7 bases, with 16 bases between them. CDR3 loop: CASSLETGPKGGYTF. In DNA form, the CDR3 reads TGTGCCAGCAGCTTGGAAACAGGGCCGAAGGGTGGCTACACCTTC.

CDR3 bases: TGTGCCAGCAGCTTCCTGTCCTACGAGCAGTACTTC. This gives the protein CASSFLSYEQYF. The chain employs TRBV7-2 and TRBJ2-7; D remains ambiguous. This CDR3 comprises 12 residues. The ends were cut back, 3 bases at V and 1 base at J, with 4 bases in the middle. CDR1 and CDR2 (germline): SGHTA, FQGNSA.

The V and J genes are TRBV7-6 and TRBJ2-5; D unclear. The V and J ends lost 1 base and 2 bases respectively, with 5 bases between them. Germline V gives CDR1 SGHVS, CDR2 FNYEAQ. The CDR3 covers 13 residues. CDR3 sequence: CASSLVTQETQYF. CDR3 DNA: TGTGCCAGCAGCTTAGTGACACAAGAGACCCAGTACTTC.

The chain uses TRBV5-1 and TRBJ2-4; tentatively, D is TRBD2 (6 bases). CDR1 SGHRS and CDR2 YFSETQ come from the germline V gene. The CDR3 loop spans 17 amino acids. The V end lost 1 base, the J end lost 9 bases, and 23 bases lay between the germline ends. The CDR3 reads CASSLLPAGAYGGIQYF. As DNA, the CDR3 is TGCGCCAGCAGCTTGTTACCAGCGGGCGCATACGGGGGCATTCAGTACTTC. The entire variable domain, with the rest obtained from reference TRBV5-1 and TRBJ2-4, is as follows: KAGVTQTPRYLIKTRGQQVTLSCSPISGHRSVSWYQQTPGQGLQFLFEYFSETQRNKGNFPGRFSGRQFSNSRSEMNVSTLELGDSALYLCASSLLPAGAYGGIQYFGAGTRLSVL.

The chain links TRBV15 to TRBJ2-5, with a tentative D call TRBD1 (5 bases). CDR3 length: 14 amino acids. With 1 base removed from V and 3 bases from J, the gap between germline ends came to 9 bases. Per germline, CDR1 LNHNV and CDR2 YYDKDF (reference sequence). The CDR3 loop reads CATSRVGREETQYF. CDR3 sequence (DNA): TGTGCCACCAGCAGAGTCGGCAGGGAAGAGACCCAGTACTTC.

The CDR3 DNA is TGTGCCAGCAGCGGAGGAGGTCTGCGGGCGGAGACCCAGTACTTC. This codes for CASSGGGLRAETQYF. The rearrangement links TRBV7-2 to TRBJ2-5, with D perhaps matching TRBD2 (5 bases). CDR1 and CDR2 (germline): SGHTA, FQGNSA. The CDR3 is made up of 15 amino acids. The V gene lost 5 bases and the J gene lost 5 bases, with 18 bases spanning the gap.

The sample holds a few counts of this clone. The chain combines TRBV7-2 with TRBJ2-3; possibly TRBD2 for D (5 bases). The CDR3 runs to 15 residues. Germline loops: CDR1 SGHTA, CDR2 FQGNSA. V was pared by 4 bases and J by 0 bases, with 11 bases between. DNA of the CDR3: TGTGCCAGCAGCTCCCAGGACTGGAGCACAGATACGCAGTATTTT. Residues: CASSSQDWSTDTQYF. Using reference TRBV7-2 and TRBJ2-3 for the parts outside the CDR3, the full variable domain is GAGVSQSPSNKVTEKGKDVELRCDPISGHTALYWYRQSLGQGLEFLIYFQGNSAPDKSGLPSDRFSAERTGGSVSTLTIQRTQQEDSAVYLCASSSQDWSTDTQYFGPGTRLTVL.

A remark on this clone: Other DNA sequences from this sample encode an identical CDR3 as well. This chain uses TRBV6-5 with TRBJ1-1, with D possibly matching TRBD1 (6 bases). Germline V gives CDR1 MNHEY, CDR2 SVGAGI. The CDR3 runs 14 residues. The V end lost 2 bases, the J end lost 0 bases, and 7 bases lay between the germline ends. In nucleotides, the CDR3 is TGTGCCAGCAGTTACGGACAGTTGAACACTGAAGCTTTCTTT. This gives the protein CASSYGQLNTEAFF.

In this sample, this clone turned up once. Germline and junction disagree at one end, which may indicate a read error. In DNA form, the CDR3 reads TGTGCCAGCACCTTAAGGGACACCGGCTACGAGCAGTACTTC. It is translated as CASTLRDTGYEQYF. The rearrangement links TRBV7-2 to TRBJ2-7; D might be TRBD1 (6 bases). The CDR3 is 14 amino acids. The germline V gene has CDR1 SGHTA and CDR2 FQGNSA.

V and J are TRBV9 and TRBJ2-5; no reliable D call. The CDR3 consists of 13 residues. The germline gives CDR1 SGDLS, CDR2 YYNGEE. V shed 4 bases and J shed 4 bases, with 11 bases lying between them. The CDR3 sequence: CASSPTPLETQYF. The DNA for the CDR3 is TGTGCCAGCAGCCCAACCCCCCTAGAGACCCAGTACTTC.

This chain uses TRBV7-2 with TRBJ2-7; tentative D call: TRBD2 (7 bases). CDR1 is SGHTA and CDR2 is FQGNSA in the germline V gene. This CDR3 spans 15 amino acids. V gave up 4 bases and J gave up 3 bases, with 16 bases separating them. CDR3 coding DNA: TGTGCCAGCAGCTCCCTGGCGGGGGCTCGCTACGAGCAGTACTTC. It specifies CASSSLAGARYEQYF.

The chain uses TRBV2 and TRBJ1-2; the match to TRBD1 covers 7 bases. There are 14 residues in the CDR3. The V segment lost 3 bases and the J segment 3 bases; nucleotides outside the gene matches: 4. Germline CDR1 is SNHLY and CDR2 is FYNNEI. This chain's CDR3 is CASSDQGGHYGYTF. In DNA form, the CDR3 reads TGTGCCAGCAGTGACCAGGGGGGGCACTATGGCTACACCTTC.